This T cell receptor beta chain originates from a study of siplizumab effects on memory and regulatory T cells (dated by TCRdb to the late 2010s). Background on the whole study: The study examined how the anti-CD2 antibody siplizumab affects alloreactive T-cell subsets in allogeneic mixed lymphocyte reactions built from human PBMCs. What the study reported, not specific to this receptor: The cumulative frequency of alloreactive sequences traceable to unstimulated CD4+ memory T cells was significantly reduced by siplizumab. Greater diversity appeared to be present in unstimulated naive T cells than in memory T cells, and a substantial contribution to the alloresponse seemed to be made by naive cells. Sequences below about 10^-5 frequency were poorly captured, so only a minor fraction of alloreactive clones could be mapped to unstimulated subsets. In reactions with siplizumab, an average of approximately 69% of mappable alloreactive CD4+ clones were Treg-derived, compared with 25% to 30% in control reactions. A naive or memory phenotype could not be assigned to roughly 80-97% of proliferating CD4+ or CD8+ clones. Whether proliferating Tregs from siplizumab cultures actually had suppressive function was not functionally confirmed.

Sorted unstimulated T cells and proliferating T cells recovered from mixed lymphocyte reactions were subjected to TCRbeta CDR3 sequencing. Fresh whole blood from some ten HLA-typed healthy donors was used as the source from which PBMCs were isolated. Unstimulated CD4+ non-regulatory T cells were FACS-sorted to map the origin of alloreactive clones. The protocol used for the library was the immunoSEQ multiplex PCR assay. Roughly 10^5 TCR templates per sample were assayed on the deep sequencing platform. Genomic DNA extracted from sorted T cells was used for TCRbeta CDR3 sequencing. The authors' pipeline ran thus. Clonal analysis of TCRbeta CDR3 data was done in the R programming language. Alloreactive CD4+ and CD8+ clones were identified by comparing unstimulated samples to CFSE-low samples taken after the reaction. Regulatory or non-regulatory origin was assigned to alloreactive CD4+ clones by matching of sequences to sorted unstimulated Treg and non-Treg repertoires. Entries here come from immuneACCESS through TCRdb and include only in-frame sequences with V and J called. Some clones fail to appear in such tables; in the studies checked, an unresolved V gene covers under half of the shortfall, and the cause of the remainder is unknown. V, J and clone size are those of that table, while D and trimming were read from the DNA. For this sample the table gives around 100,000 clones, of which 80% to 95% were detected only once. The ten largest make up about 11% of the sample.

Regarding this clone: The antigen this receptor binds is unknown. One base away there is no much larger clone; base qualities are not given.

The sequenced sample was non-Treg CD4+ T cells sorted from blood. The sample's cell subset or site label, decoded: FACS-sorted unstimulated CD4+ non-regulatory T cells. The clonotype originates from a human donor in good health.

The base sequence is TGTGCCAGCAGCTTAACTGAGGGTTACACCGGGGAGCTGTTTTTT. The translation is CASSLTEGYTGELFF. Recombination joined TRBV7-3 with TRBJ2-2; perhaps TRBD2 is the D gene, with 5 bases matching. Its CDR3 holds 15 amino acids, cysteine through phenylalanine. The CDR3 DNA has 45 bases and is translated from base 1. V was cut back by 0 bases and J by 3 bases, leaving a gap of 8 bases between them. CDR1 and CDR2 were assigned from the germline V gene as SGHTA and FQGTGA.